Here is one TCR beta chain with its context. The antigen is not known. Per germline, CDR1 SQVTM and CDR2 ANQGSEA. The CDR3 contains 11 residues. V dropped 6 bases and J dropped 1 base, with 6 bases sitting between them. This sample is drawn from a study of CD8+ T cells in alopecia areata. On the study more broadly: The authors scored treated patients' severity by affected scalp percentage.

Whole-study findings and limits: There was only one nonresponder, so it was unclear how baseline CD8+ expansion relates to response.

The treatment denotes: oral pan-JAK inhibitor, 5-10 mg twice daily. Samples from alopecia areata patients were lesional scalp punch biopsies and peripheral blood. Cell sorting was applied to PBMCs, and CD4+ and CD8+ T cells were collected. RNA extraction was followed by reverse transcription into cDNA, which acted as the sequencing template. Sequencing was performed with immunoSEQ multiplex PCR; in TCRdb, only in-frame clones are kept and a portion is missing. The table lists about 190,000 clones, 60% of them singletons. The input for sequencing was CD4+ T cells sorted from blood, taken at week 4, from a patient treated with tofacitinib. This rearrangement joins TRBV29-1 to TRBJ1-1; D is unclear. This TCR derives from a human donor with alopecia areata. This CDR3 reads CSVWQNTEAFF. DNA for the CDR3: TGCAGCGTCTGGCAGAACACTGAAGCTTTCTTT. Variable domain in full (rest from reference TRBV29-1 and TRBJ1-1): SAVISQKPSRDICQRGTSLTIQCQVDSQVTMMFWYRQQPGQSLTLIATANQGSEATYESGFVIDKFPISRPNLTFSTLTVSNMSPEDSSIYLCSVWQNTEAFFGQGTRLTVV.